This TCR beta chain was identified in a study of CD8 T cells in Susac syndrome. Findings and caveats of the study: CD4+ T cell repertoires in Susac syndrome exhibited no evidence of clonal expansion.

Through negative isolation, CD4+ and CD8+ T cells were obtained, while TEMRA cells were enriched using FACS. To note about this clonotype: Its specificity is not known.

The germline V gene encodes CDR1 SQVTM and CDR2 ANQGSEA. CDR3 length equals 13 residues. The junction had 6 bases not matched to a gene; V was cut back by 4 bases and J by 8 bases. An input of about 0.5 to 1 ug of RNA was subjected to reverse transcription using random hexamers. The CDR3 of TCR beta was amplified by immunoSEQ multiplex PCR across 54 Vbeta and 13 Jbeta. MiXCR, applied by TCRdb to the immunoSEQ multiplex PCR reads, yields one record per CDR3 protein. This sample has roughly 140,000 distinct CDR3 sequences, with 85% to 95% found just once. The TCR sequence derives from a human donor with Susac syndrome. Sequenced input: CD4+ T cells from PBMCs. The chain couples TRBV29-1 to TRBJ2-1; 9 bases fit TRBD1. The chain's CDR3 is CSVVLQGADEQFF. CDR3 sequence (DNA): TGCAGCGTTGTTCTACAGGGGGCAGATGAGCAGTTCTTC.